These 6 T cell receptor beta chains share one sample of origin, sequenced in a study of cytomegalovirus exposure and HLA in healthy donors. Primers for the PCR totalled 60 Vbeta and 13 Jbeta. Sequencing used immunoSEQ multiplex PCR; TCRdb keeps in-frame clones, though not all of them. The table includes under 250,000 clones, around 78% detected once. Specimen: PBMCs. These receptors were obtained from a man aged 25 to 45 in good health and CMV-seronegative.

The chain's CDR3 is CASTDTVAGAADTQYF. The DNA for the CDR3 is TGTGCCAGCACCGACACGGTAGCGGGAGCAGCCGATACGCAGTATTTT. The gene calls are TRBV25-1 and TRBJ2-3; 9 bases map to TRBD2. V gave up 7 bases and J gave up 6 bases; unmatched junction bases: 14. Germline V CDR1 and CDR2: MGHDK, SYGVNS. The length of the CDR3 is 16 residues.

This chain joins TRBV5-1 and TRBJ2-7; a weak D match, TRBD2 (5 bases). The CDR3 has 15 residues. Trimming took off 0 bases at V and 3 bases at J, with 13 bases between the two ends. Germline loops: CDR1 SGHRS, CDR2 YFSETQ. CDR3 residues: CASSLAGVKDYEQYF. The CDR3 nucleotides read TGCGCCAGCAGCTTGGCCGGGGTAAAGGACTACGAGCAGTACTTC.

The rearrangement uses TRBV7-6 and TRBJ2-1; 11 bases are a match to TRBD2. This CDR3 has 16 residues. V shed 6 bases and J 3 bases; nucleotides not matched to a gene: 7. CDR1 is SGHVS and CDR2 is FNYEAQ in the germline V gene. The DNA of the CDR3 is TGTGCCAGCAGTGACCCTAGCGGGAGGATCTACAATGAGCAGTTCTTC. Protein product: CASSDPSGRIYNEQFF.

V is TRBV18 and J is TRBJ1-1; D is perhaps TRBD1 (5 bases). V was shortened by 0 bases and J by 4 bases, with 6 bases between the two germline ends. This CDR3 region has 13 residues. Germline CDR1 is KGHSH and CDR2 is LQKENI. CDR3 in amino acids: CASSPPDSTEAFF. In DNA, the CDR3 is TGTGCCAGCTCACCACCTGACAGCACTGAAGCTTTCTTT. The whole variable domain, filled in from reference TRBV18 and TRBJ1-1, reads NAGVMQNPRHLVRRRGQEARLRCSPMKGHSHVYWYRQLPEEGLKFMVYLQKENIIDESGMPKERFSAEFPKEGPSILRIQQVVRGDSAAYFCASSPPDSTEAFFGQGTRLTVV.

The CDR3: CASSLARGGPDTQYF. CDR3 nucleotide sequence: TGTGCCAGCAGCTTAGCGCGGGGAGGCCCAGATACGCAGTATTTT. V is TRBV7-6 and J is TRBJ2-3; D possibly corresponds to TRBD2 (6 bases). Germline V gene lookup returns CDR1 SGHVS and CDR2 FNYEAQ. The CDR3 contains 15 residues. V gave up 0 bases and J gave up 4 bases, with 11 bases separating them.

The CDR3 sequence: CASSQGLAATGELFF. The DNA of the CDR3 is TGCGCCAGCAGCCAAGGACTAGCGGCCACCGGGGAGCTGTTTTTT. The chain has TRBV4-1 and TRBJ2-2; TRBD2 agrees at 9 bases. The V gene end was trimmed by 1 base and the J gene end by 4 bases; junction bases not matched to a gene: 1. Germline V gene lookup returns CDR1 MGHRA and CDR2 YSYEKL. This CDR3 contains 15 residues.